Presented here are 18 T cell receptor beta chains from one specimen sequenced in a study of post-analysis software for immune sequencing data. General observations from the study: Higher frequency in patients than in controls was seen for roughly five TRBV segments, with TRBV5-6, TRBV5-1 and TRBV20-1 among them.

The TCR beta cDNA libraries carried unique molecular identifiers. TCRdb passed the PCR reads through MiXCR, listing each CDR3 protein once. The sample consists of about 800,000 distinct CDR3 sequences, less than 35% of them appearing once. No antigen has been identified for these receptors. Sequencing used blood. The receptor source for this set is a girl aged 5-17 years with multiple sclerosis.

This clonotype was found a few times. The chain employs TRBV6-1 and TRBJ2-3, with 8 bases aligning to TRBD1. CDR3 length: 13 residues. From germline, CDR1 is MNHNS and CDR2 SASEGT. J gave up 2 bases and V 8 bases, and 3 bases lay outside the gene matches. The CDR3 DNA reads as TGTGCCAGCGGTCAGGGGGCCACAGATACGCAGTATTTT. Translated: CASGQGATDTQYF.

CDR3 sequence: CASSIGGSYNEQFF. Here the CDR3 DNA reads TGTGCCAGTAGTATTGGCGGGAGTTACAATGAGCAGTTCTTC. The chain carries TRBV19 and TRBJ2-1; TRBD2 matches at 7 bases. The CDR3 has 14 amino acids. The germline gives CDR1 LNHDA, CDR2 SQIVND (reference sequence). J was trimmed by 4 bases and V by 3 bases; bases with no gene match: 3.

This rearrangement joins TRBV6-1 to TRBJ1-6; no clear D gene. The V end was cut by 1 base, the J end by 6 bases, with 7 bases between. The germline V gene encodes CDR1 MNHNS and CDR2 SASEGT. CDR3 size: 14 residues. Written as DNA, the CDR3 is TGTGCCAGCAGTGAAGTATTGGTTAATTCACCCCTCCACTTT. Translation gives CASSEVLVNSPLHF.

J is TRBJ1-2 and V is TRBV6-1, with a possible D match to TRBD1 (6 bases). From germline, CDR1 is MNHNS and CDR2 SASEGT. This CDR3 spans 16 amino acids. The germline V and J ends were trimmed by 0 bases and 4 bases, with 15 bases remaining between them. CDR3 nucleotide sequence: TGTGCCAGCAGTGAAGCGGGGGCAAGTGCTGGCTATGGCTACACCTTC. The encoded protein is CASSEAGASAGYGYTF.

This clonotype came up many times. The rearrangement uses TRBV29-1 and TRBJ2-7; weak D call: TRBD1 (7 bases). Looked up from germline, CDR1 is SQVTM and CDR2 is ANQGSEA. The length of the CDR3 is 12 residues. V was cut by 6 bases and J by 3 bases, with 12 bases left in between. The CDR3 DNA sequence: TGCAGCGTAGCCAGGGGGGACTACGAGCAGTACTTC. It codes for CSVARGDYEQYF.

The chain links TRBV29-1 to TRBJ2-1; TRBD2 matches at 10 bases. V lost 4 bases, J lost 5 bases, and 2 bases stayed unmatched. The germline CDR1 and CDR2 sequences are SQVTM and ANQGSEA. The CDR3 loop spans 13 amino acids. The CDR3 sequence: CSVVAGGHNEQFF. The CDR3 nucleotides are TGCAGCGTTGTAGCGGGAGGTCACAATGAGCAGTTCTTC.

The chain carries TRBV6-2 or TRBV6-3 and TRBJ2-5, with D perhaps matching TRBD2 (6 bases). Between the trimmed V and J ends, which lost 2 bases and 11 bases, there was a span of 24 bases. The germline V gene encodes CDR1 MNHEY and CDR2 SVGEGT. This CDR3 is 16 amino acids long. The CDR3 loop is CASSYSGGSRRGEQYF. The CDR3 coding sequence is TGTGCCAGCAGTTACAGTGGAGGGTCTCGACGAGGGGAGCAGTACTTC.

The chain has TRBV6-5 and TRBJ2-4; D may be TRBD1 or TRBD2 (5 bases each). The CDR3 has 13 amino acids. V lost 7 bases to trimming and J lost 7 bases, with 14 bases between them. CDR1 is MNHEY and CDR2 is SVGAGI in the germline V gene. The CDR3 DNA is TGTGCCAGCAAACTCCGGGACCACAACATTCAGTACTTC. The encoded protein is CASKLRDHNIQYF.

This clonotype was counted a single time. An end of the junction does not agree with germline; a read error may underlie this. The CDR3 sequence: CASSYSGRGPLMNTETFF. In nucleotides, the CDR3 is TGTGCCAGCAGTTACTCAGGCAGGGGCCCGTTAATGAACACTGAAACTTTCTTT. The V call is TRBV6-7, the J call TRBJ1-1; D is perhaps TRBD1 (6 bases). TRBV6-7 is identified as an open reading frame with a role that is uncertain. This CDR3 has 18 amino acids.

The chain carries TRBV6-2 or TRBV6-3 and TRBJ1-2, with D tentatively TRBD1 (6 bases). CDR1 and CDR2 from the germline V gene are MNHEY and SVGEGT. CDR3 length: 14 residues. V was cut by 2 bases and J by 7 bases, with 14 bases left in between. The CDR3 coding sequence is TGTGCCAGCAGTTACGTAGCCAGGGGAGTTGGCTACACCTTC. Translating gives CASSYVARGVGYTF.

Of note for this clonotype: This sequence may be a read error, since a much larger clone differs from it by one base. This chain uses TRBV29-1 with TRBJ2-1, with D perhaps matching TRBD2 (6 bases). Germline-derived CDR1 and CDR2 are SQVTM and ANQGSEA. The ends were cut back, 5 bases at V and 5 bases at J, with 13 bases in the middle. The CDR3 spans 13 residues. The CDR3 spells CSVFSSDHNEQFF. DNA for the CDR3: TGCAGCGTTTTTTCTAGCGACCACAATGAGCAGTTCTTC.

This clonotype occurred a few times. The chain recombines TRBV12-3 or TRBV12-4 with TRBJ2-3; D remains unclear. The V and J ends lost 11 bases and 0 bases respectively, with 9 bases between them. The CDR3 loop spans 12 amino acids. CDR3 protein: CADRASTDTQYF. The CDR3 DNA reads as TGTGCCGATCGGGCGAGCACAGATACGCAGTATTTT.

This clonotype occurred a few times. The rearrangement joins TRBV5-4 to TRBJ1-2; D not certain. Trimming cost V 1 base and J 3 bases, with 19 bases left between them. CDR1 is SGHNT and CDR2 is YYREEE in the germline V gene (reference sequence). This CDR3 comprises 17 residues. CDR3 region: CASSLRGREHGDYGYTF. CDR3 coding DNA: TGTGCCAGCAGCTTGCGTGGTCGGGAGCACGGCGACTATGGCTACACCTTC.

This clonotype was seen a handful of times. The genes are TRBV20-1 and TRBJ2-7; 10 bases line up with TRBD1. Looked up from germline, CDR1 is DFQATT and CDR2 is SNEGSKA (reference sequence). Trimming removed 5 bases from V and 6 bases from J; junction bases left unmatched: 7. The CDR3 consists of 13 residues. CDR3 DNA: TGCAGTGCTGGCCGCGGGACAGGGGCCGAGCAGTACTTC. Translation: CSAGRGTGAEQYF.

In this sample, this clonotype turned up a few times. The V gene is TRBV5-6, the J gene TRBJ1-5, with TRBD1 matching over 8 bases. The CDR3 extends over 16 amino acids. Germline V gene data show CDR1 as SGHDT and CDR2 as YYEEEE. Germline trimming cut 4 bases from V and 3 bases from J; bases unmatched to any gene: 9. Here the CDR3 reads CASSAGTGAINQPQHF. The CDR3 DNA is TGTGCCAGCAGCGCGGGGACAGGAGCTATCAATCAGCCCCAGCATTTT.

This chain joins TRBV12-3 or TRBV12-4 and TRBJ1-1; no clear D. The CDR3 totals 16 residues. Trimming removed 5 bases from V and 5 bases from J, with 21 bases in between. This chain's CDR3 is CASSPQVWGIRTEAFF. DNA for the CDR3: TGTGCCAGCAGTCCTCAAGTCTGGGGAATTAGGACTGAAGCTTTCTTT.

This clonotype was counted between two and nine times. The rearrangement joins TRBV10-3 to TRBJ1-1; 9 bases map to TRBD1. CDR1 is ENHRY and CDR2 is SYGVKD in the germline V gene. Unmatched junction bases numbered 7, after V lost 10 bases and J lost 4 bases. This CDR3 region has 13 residues. The CDR3 protein is CATLTGGGTEAFF. The CDR3 coding sequence is TGTGCCACTTTGACAGGGGGGGGCACTGAAGCTTTCTTT.

The chain uses TRBV12-3 or TRBV12-4 and TRBJ2-3; D ambiguous. The CDR3 has 12 amino acids. Trimming took 1 base from V and 14 from J, leaving 13 bases between them. CDR3 amino acids: CASSLDHEKLYF. CDR3 nucleotide sequence: TGTGCCAGCAGTTTAGACCATGAAAAACTGTATTTT.